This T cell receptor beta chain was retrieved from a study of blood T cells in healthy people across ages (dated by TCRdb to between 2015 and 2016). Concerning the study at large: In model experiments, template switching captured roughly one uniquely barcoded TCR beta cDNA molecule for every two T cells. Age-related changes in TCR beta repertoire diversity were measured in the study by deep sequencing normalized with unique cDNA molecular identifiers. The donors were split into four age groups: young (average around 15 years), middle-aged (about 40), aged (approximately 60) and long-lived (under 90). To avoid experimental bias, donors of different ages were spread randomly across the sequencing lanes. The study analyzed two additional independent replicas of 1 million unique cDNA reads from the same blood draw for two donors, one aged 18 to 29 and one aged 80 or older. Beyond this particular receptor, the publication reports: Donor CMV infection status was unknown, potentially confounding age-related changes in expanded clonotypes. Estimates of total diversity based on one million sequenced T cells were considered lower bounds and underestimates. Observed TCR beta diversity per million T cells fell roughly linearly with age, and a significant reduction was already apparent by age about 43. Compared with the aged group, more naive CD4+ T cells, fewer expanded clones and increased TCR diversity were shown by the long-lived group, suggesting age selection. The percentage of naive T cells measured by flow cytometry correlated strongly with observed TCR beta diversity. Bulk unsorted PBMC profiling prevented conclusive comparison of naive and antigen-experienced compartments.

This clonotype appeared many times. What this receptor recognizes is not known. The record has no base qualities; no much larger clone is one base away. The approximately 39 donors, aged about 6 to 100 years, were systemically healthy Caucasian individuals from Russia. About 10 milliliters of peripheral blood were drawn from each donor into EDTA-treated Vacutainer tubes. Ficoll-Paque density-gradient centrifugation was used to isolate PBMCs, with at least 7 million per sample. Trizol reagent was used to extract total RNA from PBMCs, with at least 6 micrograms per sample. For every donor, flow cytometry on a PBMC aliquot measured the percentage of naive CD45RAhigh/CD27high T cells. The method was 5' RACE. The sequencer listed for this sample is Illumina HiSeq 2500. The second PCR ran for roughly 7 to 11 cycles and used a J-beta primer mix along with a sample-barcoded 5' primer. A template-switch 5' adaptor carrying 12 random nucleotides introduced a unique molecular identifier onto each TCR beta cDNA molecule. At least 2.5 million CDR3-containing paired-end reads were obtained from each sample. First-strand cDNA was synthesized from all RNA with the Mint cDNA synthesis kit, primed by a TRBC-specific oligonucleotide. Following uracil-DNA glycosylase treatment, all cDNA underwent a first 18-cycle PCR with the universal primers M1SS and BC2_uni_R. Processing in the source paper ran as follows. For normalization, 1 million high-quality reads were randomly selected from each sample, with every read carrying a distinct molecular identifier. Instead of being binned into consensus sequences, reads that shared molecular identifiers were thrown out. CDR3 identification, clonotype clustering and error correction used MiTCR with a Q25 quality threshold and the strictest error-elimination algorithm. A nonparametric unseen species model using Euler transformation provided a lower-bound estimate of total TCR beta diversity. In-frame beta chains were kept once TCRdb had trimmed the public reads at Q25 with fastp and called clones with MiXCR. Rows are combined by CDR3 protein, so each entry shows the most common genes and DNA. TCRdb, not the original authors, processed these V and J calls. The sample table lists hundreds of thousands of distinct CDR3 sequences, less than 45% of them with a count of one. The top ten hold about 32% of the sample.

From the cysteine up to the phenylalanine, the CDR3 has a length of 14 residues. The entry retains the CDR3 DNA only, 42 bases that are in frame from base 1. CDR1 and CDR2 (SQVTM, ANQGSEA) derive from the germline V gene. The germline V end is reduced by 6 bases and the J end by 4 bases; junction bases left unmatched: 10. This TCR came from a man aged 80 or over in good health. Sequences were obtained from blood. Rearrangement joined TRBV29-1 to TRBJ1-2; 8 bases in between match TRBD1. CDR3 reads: CSVGDRTLTYGYTF. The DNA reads TGCAGCGTGGGGGACAGGACCCTCACCTATGGCTACACCTTC.